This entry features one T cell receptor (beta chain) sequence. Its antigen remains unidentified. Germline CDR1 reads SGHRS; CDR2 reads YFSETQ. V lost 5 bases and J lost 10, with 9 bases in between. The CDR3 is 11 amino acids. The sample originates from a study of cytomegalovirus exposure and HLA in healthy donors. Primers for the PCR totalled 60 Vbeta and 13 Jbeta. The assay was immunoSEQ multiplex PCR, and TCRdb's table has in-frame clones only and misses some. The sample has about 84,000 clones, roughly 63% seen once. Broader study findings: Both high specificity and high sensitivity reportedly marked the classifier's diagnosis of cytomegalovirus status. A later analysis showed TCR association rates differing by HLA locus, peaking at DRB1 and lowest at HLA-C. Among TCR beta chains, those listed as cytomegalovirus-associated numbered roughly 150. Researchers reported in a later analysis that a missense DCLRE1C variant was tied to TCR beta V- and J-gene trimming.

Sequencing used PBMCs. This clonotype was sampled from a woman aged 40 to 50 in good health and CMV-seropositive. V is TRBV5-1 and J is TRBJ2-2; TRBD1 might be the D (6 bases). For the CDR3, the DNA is TGCGCCAGCAGGACAGGACTGGAGCTGTTTTTT. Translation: CASRTGLELFF.